Listed below are T cell receptor beta chains from one sample, sequenced in a study of immune cell composition in non-small cell lung cancer. Sequencing was performed with immunoSEQ multiplex PCR; in TCRdb, only in-frame clones are kept and a portion is missing. The sample has about 2,200 clones, approximately 69% seen once. Material: non-adjacent lung tissue. Receptors were obtained from a human donor with non-small cell lung cancer. CDR3s leave out the opening cysteine and the closing phenylalanine or tryptophan. Fields, in order: V gene, J gene, CDR3 protein.

V: TRBV5-4; J: TRBJ2-6; CDR3: ASRDTGAGANVLT
V: TRBV5-6; J: TRBJ2-7; CDR3: ASSLLGTGVDEQY
V: TRBV7-8; J: TRBJ2-1; CDR3: ASSRELDSYNEQF
V: TRBV7-9; J: TRBJ2-5; CDR3: ASSPRTGESEETQY
V: TRBV4-2; J: TRBJ1-6; CDR3: ASSQESGGASPLH
V: TRBV11-2; J: TRBJ2-1; CDR3: ASSQLGQQGDEQF
V: TRBV19; J: TRBJ1-4; CDR3: ASSIRGEKLF
V: TRBV7-8; J: TRBJ2-2; CDR3: ASSPGAGELF
V: TRBV2; J: TRBJ1-4; CDR3: ASSEAPGQVAQLLF
V: TRBV18; J: TRBJ2-5; CDR3: ASSPPSNRQQETQY
V: TRBV25-1; J: TRBJ2-3; CDR3: ASSVHTGKVGTDTQY
V: TRBV5-6; J: TRBJ2-2; CDR3: ASSLVGTGVDTGELF
V: TRBV18; J: TRBJ1-5; CDR3: ASSPGGTVQPQH
V: TRBV5-1; J: TRBJ1-4; CDR3: ASSLGQGGEKLF
V: TRBV11-1; J: TRBJ2-3; CDR3: ASSLVRGGTDTQY
V: TRBV5-1; J: TRBJ1-1; CDR3: ASSLETTNTEAF
V: TRBV11-2; J: TRBJ2-3; CDR3: ASSLVEAGDTQY
V: TRBV9; J: TRBJ1-1; CDR3: ASSPQEGFRTRTEAF
V: TRBV20-1; J: TRBJ2-5; CDR3: SARIQWTQY
V: TRBV7-2; J: TRBJ2-3; CDR3: ASSPQGGGDTQY
V: TRBV5-4; J: TRBJ1-2; CDR3: ASSLDVAGGTYGYT
V: TRBV5-1; J: TRBJ2-2; CDR3: ASSLGPGLAGGSPGELF
V: TRBV11-2; J: TRBJ2-5; CDR3: ASSSGLAGRRETQY
V: TRBV10-3; J: TRBJ1-2; CDR3: AISESTGAVGGYT
V: TRBV19; J: TRBJ1-1; CDR3: ASISVNTEAF
V: TRBV19; J: TRBJ1-3; CDR3: ASTPSGRAPGNTIY
V: TRBV7-2; J: TRBJ1-1; CDR3: ASSQDRGLSEAF
V: TRBV7-2; J: TRBJ1-5; CDR3: ASSLQGIGNQPQH
V: TRBV6-6; J: TRBJ1-1; CDR3: ASSYSGTVDTEAF
V: TRBV15; J: TRBJ2-3; CDR3: ATSRSRTGIPKFGDTQY
V: TRBV19; J: TRBJ1-5; CDR3: ASSKTGVGQPQH
V: TRBV14; J: TRBJ1-2; CDR3: ASSQTRGTYGYT
V: TRBV6-5; J: TRBJ2-1; CDR3: ASSYGGLLGNEQF
V: TRBV6-6; J: TRBJ2-1; CDR3: ASQLRAGGYNEQF
V: TRBV9; J: TRBJ2-7; CDR3: ASSPTRQGGPGLANGEQY
V: TRBV6-5; J: TRBJ1-4; CDR3: ASKDRPTNEKLF
V: TRBV7-2; J: TRBJ2-7; CDR3: ASSRDRDYEQY
V: TRBV15; J: TRBJ2-7; CDR3: ATSGGQVLYEQY
V: TRBV6-5; J: TRBJ2-1; CDR3: ATRPRAGLNEQF
V: TRBV2; J: TRBJ2-7; CDR3: ASSEARRGGIAGATFYEQY
V: TRBV5-5; J: TRBJ2-7; CDR3: ASSKGGQGRYEQY
V: TRBV7-9; J: TRBJ2-6; CDR3: ASSLKLAWGISGANVLT
V: TRBV29-1; J: TRBJ2-1; CDR3: SVDPGSGSYNEQF
V: TRBV11-2; J: TRBJ1-4; CDR3: ASGTGVANEKLF
V: TRBV6-6; J: TRBJ2-2; CDR3: ASEDRSGVTGELF
V: TRBV5-6; J: TRBJ1-4; CDR3: ASSLSQRGQVNEKLF
V: TRBV5-1; J: TRBJ1-1; CDR3: ASSTRQGQGTEAF
V: TRBV11-3; J: TRBJ2-3; CDR3: ASSTRRGGGDTQY
V: TRBV7-3; J: TRBJ2-1; CDR3: ASSLSAGARGEQF
V: TRBV5-1; J: TRBJ2-3; CDR3: ASSLDFPPANTQY
V: TRBV5-1; J: TRBJ2-1; CDR3: ASSWTSGENEQF